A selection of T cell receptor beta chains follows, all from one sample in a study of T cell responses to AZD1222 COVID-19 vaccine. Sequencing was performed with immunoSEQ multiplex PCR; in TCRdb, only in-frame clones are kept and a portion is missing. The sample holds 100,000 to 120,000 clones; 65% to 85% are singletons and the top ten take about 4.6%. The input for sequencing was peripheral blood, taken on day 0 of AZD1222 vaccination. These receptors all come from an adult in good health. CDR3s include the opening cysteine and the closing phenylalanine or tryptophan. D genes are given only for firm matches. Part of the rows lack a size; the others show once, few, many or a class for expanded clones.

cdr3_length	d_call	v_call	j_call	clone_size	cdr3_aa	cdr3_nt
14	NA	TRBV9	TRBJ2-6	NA	CASGRQSGANVLTF	TGTGCCAGCGGTAGACAGTCTGGGGCCAACGTCCTGACTTTC
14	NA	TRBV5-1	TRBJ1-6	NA	CASSLDMRNSPLHF	TGCGCCAGCAGCTTGGACATGAGGAATTCACCCCTCCACTTT
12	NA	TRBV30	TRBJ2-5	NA	CAWSLGEETQYF	TGCGCCTGGAGTTTAGGGGAGGAGACCCAGTACTTC
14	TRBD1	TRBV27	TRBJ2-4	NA	CASSSTGGRSIQYF	TGTGCCAGCAGTTCGACAGGGGGCAGGAGCATTCAGTACTTC
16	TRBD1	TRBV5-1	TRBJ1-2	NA	CASSSGQGLRVDGYTF	TGCGCCAGCAGTTCGGGACAGGGGCTTCGCGTGGATGGCTACACCTTC
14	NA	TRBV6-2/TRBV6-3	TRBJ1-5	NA	CASSYPTGSQPQHF	TGTGCCAGCAGTTATCCGACAGGCTCTCAGCCCCAGCATTTT
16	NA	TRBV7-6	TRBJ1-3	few	CASSLTPQASGNTIYF	TGTGCCAGCAGCTTAACCCCTCAAGCCTCTGGAAACACCATATATTTT
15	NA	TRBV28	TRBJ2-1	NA	CASRSGWGGHNEQFF	TGTGCCAGCAGGTCGGGGTGGGGCGGACACAATGAGCAGTTCTTC
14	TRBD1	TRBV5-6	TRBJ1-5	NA	CASSLGRGIQPQHF	TGTGCCAGCAGCTTGGGCAGGGGGATACAGCCCCAGCATTTT
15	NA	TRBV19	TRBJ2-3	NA	CASSIGSFSTDTQYF	TGTGCCAGTAGTATAGGCTCATTTAGCACAGATACGCAGTATTTT
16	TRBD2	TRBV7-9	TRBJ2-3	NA	CASSLGLAGARDTQYF	TGTGCCAGCAGCCTGGGACTAGCGGGAGCTAGGGATACGCAGTATTTT
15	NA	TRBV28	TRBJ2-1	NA	CASWAGSSSYNEQFF	TGTGCCAGCTGGGCGGGCTCGAGCTCCTACAATGAGCAGTTCTTC
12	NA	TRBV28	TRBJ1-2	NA	CASSTAVYGYTF	TGTGCCAGCTCGACAGCGGTCTATGGCTACACCTTC
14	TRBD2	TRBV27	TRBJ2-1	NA	CASRAASGIYEQFF	TGTGCCAGCCGAGCGGCTAGCGGGATCTATGAGCAGTTCTTC